This T cell receptor beta chain was documented in a study of blood T cell repertoires in COVID-19. The wider study: PBMCs, B-cell-depleted T cells, or T cells were the source of the cDNA or gDNA that made up the material.

With 0 bases clipped from V and 2 bases from J, the junction kept 5 bases outside the gene matches. This CDR3 contains 16 residues. Germline loops: CDR1 SGHNT, CDR2 YYREEE (reference sequence). Methods used by the authors: Amplified reference gene primers provided the basis for estimating nucleated cell counts. Using immunoSEQ multiplex PCR, the repertoire was profiled, and TCRdb retains in-frame clones only, with some absent. The D gene and trimming were derived from the DNA, and the V and J assignments and clone size from that table. This repertoire shows 12,000 or so clones, over 60% found once; its top ten account for about a tenth.

The sample taken for sequencing was peripheral blood. V gene TRBV5-4 combines with J gene TRBJ2-7, with 10 bases fitting TRBD1. The sequence derives from a man in his 60s with COVID-19, enrolled during active disease. CDR3 sequence (DNA): TGTGCCAGCAGCTTGGCTCCGGGACAGGGGACCTACGAGCAGTACTTC. This translates into CASSLAPGQGTYEQYF. Full variable domain (remainder filled in from reference TRBV5-4 and TRBJ2-7): ETGVTQSPTHLIKTRGQQVTLRCSSQSGHNTVSWYQQALGQGPQFIFQYYREEENGRGNFPPRFSGLQFPNYSSELNVNALELDDSALYLCASSLAPGQGTYEQYFGPGTRLTVT.